The present T cell receptor beta chain was sequenced within a study of blood T cell repertoires in COVID-19. Study-wide context: Whether acute or convalescent, the COVID-19 samples came from the United States, Italy and Spain. The analysed material was cDNA or gDNA that came from T cells, B-cell-depleted T cells, or PBMCs.

The germline CDR1 and CDR2 sequences are MNHEY and SVGEGT. The CDR3 has 14 residues. This clone was counted only a few times. The junction and the germline gene differ at one end; a read error may be behind it. In the authors' methods: Nucleated cell counts were estimated from reference gene primer amplification. Here immunoSEQ multiplex PCR was the method, and the copy in TCRdb shows in-frame clones only, minus some. That table is the source of V, J and clone size, and D and trimming were worked out from the DNA. Among about 90,000 clones listed, less than 80% were seen once. The sequence came from a woman over 75 with acute or convalescent COVID-19. Sequences were obtained from peripheral blood. The genes are TRBV6-2 or TRBV6-3 and TRBJ2-7; no clear D gene. The CDR3 spells CASSDSSLYYEQYF. For the CDR3, the DNA is TGTGCCAGCAGTGACTCCTCACTTTATTACGAGCAGTACTTC.